This T cell receptor beta chain was profiled in a study of blood T cell repertoires in COVID-19. Using immunoSEQ multiplex PCR, the repertoire was profiled, and TCRdb retains in-frame clones only, with some absent. The repertoire holds a few hundred thousand clones, with 86% as singletons. This CDR3 has 14 residues. The V gene's germline CDR1 is PRHDT and CDR2 FYEKMQ (reference sequence). Trimming cost V 6 bases and J 2 bases, with 11 bases left between them. Clinical history as reported by participants underpinned cohort assignment. This clonotype originated in a woman aged 18-35 years who had recovered from COVID-19. The chain employs TRBV13 and TRBJ1-5, with D maybe TRBD1 (5 bases). The specimen was PBMCs or T cells enriched from blood (not recorded which). The CDR3 nucleotides are TGTGCCAGCAGTTTACGGGGGGGCAATCAGCCCCAGCATTTT. The encoded protein is CASSLRGGNQPQHF.